This T cell receptor (beta chain) was identified during a study of blood T cell repertoires in COVID-19. On the study more broadly: The cDNA or gDNA used as material had been derived from T cells, B-cell-depleted T cells, or PBMCs.

This CDR3 has 17 residues. Germline-derived CDR1 and CDR2 are DFQATT and SNEGSKA (reference sequence). The junction had 13 bases not matched to a gene; V was cut back by 3 bases and J by 4 bases. Original methodology: Nucleated cell counts were estimated from reference gene primer amplification. Assay: immunoSEQ multiplex PCR; the TCRdb copy retains only in-frame clones and omits some. V and J calls and clone size are given by that table; D and trimming were obtained from the DNA. The table has about 310,000 clones, roughly 84% seen once; the top ten hold 1%. The chain links TRBV20-1 to TRBJ2-3; 10 bases match TRBD2. Sequenced input: peripheral blood. This clonotype was obtained from a man aged 45 to 65 with active or convalescent COVID-19. CDR3 in amino acids: CSASASGRHGLADTQYF. The CDR3 DNA follows: TGCAGTGCTAGTGCTAGCGGGAGACATGGATTAGCAGATACGCAGTATTTT.